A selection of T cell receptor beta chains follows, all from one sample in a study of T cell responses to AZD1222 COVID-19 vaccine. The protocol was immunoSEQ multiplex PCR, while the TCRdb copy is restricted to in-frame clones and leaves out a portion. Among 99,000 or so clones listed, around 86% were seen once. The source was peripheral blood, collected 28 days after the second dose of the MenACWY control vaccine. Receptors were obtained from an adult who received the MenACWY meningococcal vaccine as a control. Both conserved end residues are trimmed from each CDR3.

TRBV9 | ASSVPRNEQY
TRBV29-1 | SVGLYGYT
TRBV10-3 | AISATRTSGLVADTQY
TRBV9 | ASSPQFSGNTIY
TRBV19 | ASSTHRAHSPLH
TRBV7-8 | ASSLVTLRQGSHTEAF
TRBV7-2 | ASSLGVRGGYEQY
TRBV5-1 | ASQSGVSSYNEQF
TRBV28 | ASSSLLQLQETQY
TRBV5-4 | ASSLFGGSRSA
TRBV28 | ASSLRVPETQY
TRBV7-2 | ASSFSGGPETQY
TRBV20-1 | RGASADTQY
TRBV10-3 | AISESGGYGYT
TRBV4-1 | ASSQDRGLSEKLF
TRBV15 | ATSRGHSTYGYT
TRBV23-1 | ASSQTDRGPFYEQY
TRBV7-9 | ASSLGGTVDEKLF
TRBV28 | ASKPLTEDYGYT
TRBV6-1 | ASSLGRQSGNTIY
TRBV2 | ASSSGPRPQH
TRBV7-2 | ASSFDKRGEQY
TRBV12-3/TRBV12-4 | ASSLGDGTEAF
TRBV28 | ASSFNEKLF
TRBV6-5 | ASSYGGRRAEAF
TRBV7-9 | ASSLGGYGGDEKLF
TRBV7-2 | ASRFGQGNYGYT
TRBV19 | ASTDRASTDTQY
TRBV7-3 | ASSLTHTGVETQY
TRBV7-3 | ASSTRSLRGAFPHEQF
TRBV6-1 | ASSDKGTTNEKLF
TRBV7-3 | ASSPLQGARTGANVLT
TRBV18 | ASSAQGNTEAF